This TCR beta chain was found in a study of shared clonotypes between healthy human individuals. Libraries were prepared by immunoSEQ multiplex PCR; TCRdb keeps only in-frame clonotypes and omits some of them. Of 2 million to 2.5 million clones detected, roughly 94% appear once; the ten largest clones hold 0.1% to 0.15%. This CDR3 region has 15 residues. With 3 bases removed from V and 6 bases from J, the gap between germline ends came to 18 bases. Germline CDR1 reads SGDLS; CDR2 reads YYNGEE. The TCR was taken from a man aged 18 to 30 in good health. The chain is built from TRBV9 and TRBJ1-1; a possible D gene is TRBD1 (5 bases). Material: naive CD4+ T cells sorted from blood. Noted subset: CD45RA+ positively selected. In nucleotides, the CDR3 is TGTGCCAGCAGCGCGCCCAACGGGGGGAAGGCTGAAGCTTTCTTT. The encoded protein is CASSAPNGGKAEAFF.